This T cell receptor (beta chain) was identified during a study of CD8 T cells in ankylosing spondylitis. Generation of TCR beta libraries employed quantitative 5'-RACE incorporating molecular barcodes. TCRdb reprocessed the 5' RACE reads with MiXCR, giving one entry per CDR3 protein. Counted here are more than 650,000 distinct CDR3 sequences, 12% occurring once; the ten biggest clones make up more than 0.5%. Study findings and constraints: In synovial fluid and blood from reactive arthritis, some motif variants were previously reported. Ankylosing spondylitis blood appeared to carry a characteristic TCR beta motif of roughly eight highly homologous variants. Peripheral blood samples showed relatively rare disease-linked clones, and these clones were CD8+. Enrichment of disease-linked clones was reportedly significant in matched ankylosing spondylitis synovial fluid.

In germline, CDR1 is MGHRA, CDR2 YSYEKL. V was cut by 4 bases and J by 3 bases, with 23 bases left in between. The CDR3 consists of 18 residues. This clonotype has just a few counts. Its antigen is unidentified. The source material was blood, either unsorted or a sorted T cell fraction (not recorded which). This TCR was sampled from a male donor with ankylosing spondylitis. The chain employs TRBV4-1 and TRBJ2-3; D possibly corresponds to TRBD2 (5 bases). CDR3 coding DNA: TGCGCCAGCAGCCGATCCGTAGGACTGAAGAGGAGTACAGATACGCAGTATTTT. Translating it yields CASSRSVGLKRSTDTQYF.